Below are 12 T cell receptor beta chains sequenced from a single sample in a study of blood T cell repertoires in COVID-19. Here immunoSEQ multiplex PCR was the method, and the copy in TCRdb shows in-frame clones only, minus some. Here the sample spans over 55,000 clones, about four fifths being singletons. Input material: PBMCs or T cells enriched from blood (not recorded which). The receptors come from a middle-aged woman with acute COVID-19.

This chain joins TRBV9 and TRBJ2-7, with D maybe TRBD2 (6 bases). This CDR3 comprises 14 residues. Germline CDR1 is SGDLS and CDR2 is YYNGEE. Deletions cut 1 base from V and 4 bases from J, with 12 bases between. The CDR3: CASSVRWEAYEQYF. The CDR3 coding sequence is TGTGCCAGCAGCGTAAGGTGGGAGGCATACGAGCAGTACTTC.

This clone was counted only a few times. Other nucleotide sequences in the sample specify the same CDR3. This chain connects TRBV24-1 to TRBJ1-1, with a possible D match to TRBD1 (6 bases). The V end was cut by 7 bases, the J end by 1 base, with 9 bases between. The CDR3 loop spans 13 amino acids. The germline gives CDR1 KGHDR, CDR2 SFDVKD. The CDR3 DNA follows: TGTGCCACCAGCAAACAGGGGAACACTGAAGCTTTCTTT. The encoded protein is CATSKQGNTEAFF.

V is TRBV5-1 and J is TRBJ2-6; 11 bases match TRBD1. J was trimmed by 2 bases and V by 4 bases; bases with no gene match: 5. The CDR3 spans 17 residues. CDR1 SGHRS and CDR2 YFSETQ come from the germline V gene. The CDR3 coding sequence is TGCGCCAGCAGCGCGGGACAGGGGGTTGCTGGGGCCAACGTCCTGACTTTC. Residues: CASSAGQGVAGANVLTF.

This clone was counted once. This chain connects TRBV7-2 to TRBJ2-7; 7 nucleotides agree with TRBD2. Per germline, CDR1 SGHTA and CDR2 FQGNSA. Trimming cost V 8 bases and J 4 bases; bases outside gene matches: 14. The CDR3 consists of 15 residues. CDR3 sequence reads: CASSNAAGRVYEQYF. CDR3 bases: TGTGCCAGCTCAAACGCAGCGGGGAGAGTATACGAGCAGTACTTC.

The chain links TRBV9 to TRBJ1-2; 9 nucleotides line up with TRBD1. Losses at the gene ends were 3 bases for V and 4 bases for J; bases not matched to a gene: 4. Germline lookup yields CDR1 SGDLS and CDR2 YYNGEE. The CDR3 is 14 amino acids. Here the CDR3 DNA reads TGTGCCAGCAGCGCCGGACAGGGGATCTATGGCTACACCTTC. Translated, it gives CASSAGQGIYGYTF.

The CDR3 is CASSRLEGRGFTDTQYF. CDR3 nucleotide sequence: TGTGCCAGCAGTCGACTAGAGGGGCGGGGGTTCACAGATACGCAGTATTTT. V is TRBV7-2 and J is TRBJ2-3; 7 bases agree with TRBD2. The CDR3 is 17 amino acids. Trimming at V came to 6 bases and at J to 2 bases, leaving 14 bases not matched to a gene. Per the germline V gene, CDR1 is SGHTA and CDR2 is FQGNSA.

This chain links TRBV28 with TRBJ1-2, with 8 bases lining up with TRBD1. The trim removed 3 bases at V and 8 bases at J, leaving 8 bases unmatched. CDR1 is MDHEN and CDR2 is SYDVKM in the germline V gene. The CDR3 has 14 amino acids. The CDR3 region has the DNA TGTGCCAGCAGTTTGTTTGGGACAGGTCGGGGCTACACCTTC. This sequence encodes CASSLFGTGRGYTF.

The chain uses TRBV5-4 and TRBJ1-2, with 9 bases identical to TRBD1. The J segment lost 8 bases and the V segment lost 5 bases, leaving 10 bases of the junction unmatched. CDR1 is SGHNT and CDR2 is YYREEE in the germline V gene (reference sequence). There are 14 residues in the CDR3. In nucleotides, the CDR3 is TGTGCCAGCAGTAGTCGGGACAGGGAAGACGGCTACACCTTC. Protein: CASSSRDREDGYTF.

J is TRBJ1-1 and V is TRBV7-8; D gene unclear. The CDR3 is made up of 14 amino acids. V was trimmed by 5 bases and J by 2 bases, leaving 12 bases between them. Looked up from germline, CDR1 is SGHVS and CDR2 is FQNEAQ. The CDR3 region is CASSRRWENTEAFF. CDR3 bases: TGTGCCAGCAGCCGGAGGTGGGAAAACACTGAAGCTTTCTTT.

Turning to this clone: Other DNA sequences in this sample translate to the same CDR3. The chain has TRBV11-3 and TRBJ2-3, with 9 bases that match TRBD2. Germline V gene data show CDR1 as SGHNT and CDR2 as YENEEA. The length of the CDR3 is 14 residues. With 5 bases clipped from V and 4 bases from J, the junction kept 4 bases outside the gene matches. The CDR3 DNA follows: TGTGCCAGCAGCCTCGGGACTAGCTCAGATACGCAGTATTTT. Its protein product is CASSLGTSSDTQYF.

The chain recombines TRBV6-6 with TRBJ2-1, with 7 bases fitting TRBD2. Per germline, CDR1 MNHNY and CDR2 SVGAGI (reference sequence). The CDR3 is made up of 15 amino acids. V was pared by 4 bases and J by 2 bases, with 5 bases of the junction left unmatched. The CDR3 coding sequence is TGTGCCAGCAGTTGGGTCGCGGGGGCCTACAATGAGCAGTTCTTC. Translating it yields CASSWVAGAYNEQFF.

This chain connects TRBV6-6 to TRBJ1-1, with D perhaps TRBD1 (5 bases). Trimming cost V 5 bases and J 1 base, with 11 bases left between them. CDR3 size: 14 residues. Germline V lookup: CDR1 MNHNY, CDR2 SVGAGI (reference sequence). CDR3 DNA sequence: TGTGCCAGCAGTCCGGGGACTAAGAACACTGAAGCTTTCTTT. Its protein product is CASSPGTKNTEAFF.